This TCR beta chain was obtained from a study of identical twins. Points from the study as a whole: Twin-shared out-of-frame alpha sequences showed excess low generation probability.

Template switching (which added a universal primer site) was used, and cDNA carried unique molecular identifiers. TCRdb independently ran MiXCR on the 5' RACE reads; one entry per CDR3 protein. The sample lists hundreds of thousands of distinct CDR3 sequences, over 8% occurring once. This clonotype was recorded a few times. Antigen: not known. V lost 3 bases and J lost 0; bases outside the gene matches: 20. Germline loops: CDR1 DFQATT, CDR2 SNEGSKA (reference sequence). The CDR3 runs 20 residues. The rearrangement links TRBV20-1 to TRBJ1-1; 9 bases are shared with TRBD1. The sample consisted of memory (CD45RO+) T cells sorted from blood. The source is a woman aged 18-29 years in good health. Here the CDR3 reads CSASRSRDREVSPMNTEAFF. CDR3 sequence (DNA): TGCAGTGCTAGCCGATCCCGGGACAGGGAGGTTTCCCCCATGAACACTGAAGCTTTCTTT.